This TCR beta chain stems from a study of graft-versus-host responses after intestinal transplantation. Whole-study context: Multivisceral, liver-intestinal, or isolated intestinal transplants were received by the recipients. Induction using anti-thymocyte globulin, followed by tacrolimus and steroids for roughly 3 years, was given to all recipients.

Produced via immunoSEQ multiplex PCR; TCRdb's table is partial and in-frame only. The sample consists of 5,000 or so clones, approximately 72% of them appearing once. By sample fraction, this clone is medium-sized (0.01 to 0.1%). Its target is not known. Findings of the study overall: The study found high graft-versus-host to host-versus-graft clonal ratios in allografts of patients with graft-donor T cell macrochimerism. Early declines in HvG clones that occurred post-transplant were associated with peak circulating GvH clone levels.

Processing released intraepithelial and lamina propria lymphocytes from the graft tissue. Sequenced material: ileum tissue, taken around 250 days after intestinal transplant. The TCR originated in a human patient who received an intestinal transplant, so some T cells may come from the graft donor.

The CDR3 here is CASSELHGWGVPYNSPLHF. CDR3 sequence (DNA): TGTGCCAGCAGTGAACTTCACGGGTGGGGGGTTCCCTATAATTCACCCCTCCACTTT. The V call is TRBV6-1, the J call TRBJ1-6, with D perhaps matching TRBD1 (5 bases). CDR1 and CDR2 (germline): MNHNS, SASEGT. V was clipped by 2 bases and J by 2 bases, with 19 bases between them. This CDR3 is built from 19 residues.